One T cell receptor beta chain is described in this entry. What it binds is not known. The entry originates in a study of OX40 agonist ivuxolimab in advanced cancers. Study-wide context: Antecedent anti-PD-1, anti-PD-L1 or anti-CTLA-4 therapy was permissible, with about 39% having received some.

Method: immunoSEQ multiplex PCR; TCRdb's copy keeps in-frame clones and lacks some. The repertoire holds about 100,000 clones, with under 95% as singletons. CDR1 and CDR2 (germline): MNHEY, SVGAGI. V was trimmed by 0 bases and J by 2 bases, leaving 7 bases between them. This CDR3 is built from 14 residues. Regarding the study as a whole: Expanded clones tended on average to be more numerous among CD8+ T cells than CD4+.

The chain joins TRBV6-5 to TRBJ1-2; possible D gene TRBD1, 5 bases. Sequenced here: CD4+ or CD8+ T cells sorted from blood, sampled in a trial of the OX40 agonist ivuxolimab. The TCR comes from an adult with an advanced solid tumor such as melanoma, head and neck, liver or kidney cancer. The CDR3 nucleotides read TGTGCCAGCAGTTACTCGGGGGGGAACTATGGCTACACCTTC. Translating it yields CASSYSGGNYGYTF.